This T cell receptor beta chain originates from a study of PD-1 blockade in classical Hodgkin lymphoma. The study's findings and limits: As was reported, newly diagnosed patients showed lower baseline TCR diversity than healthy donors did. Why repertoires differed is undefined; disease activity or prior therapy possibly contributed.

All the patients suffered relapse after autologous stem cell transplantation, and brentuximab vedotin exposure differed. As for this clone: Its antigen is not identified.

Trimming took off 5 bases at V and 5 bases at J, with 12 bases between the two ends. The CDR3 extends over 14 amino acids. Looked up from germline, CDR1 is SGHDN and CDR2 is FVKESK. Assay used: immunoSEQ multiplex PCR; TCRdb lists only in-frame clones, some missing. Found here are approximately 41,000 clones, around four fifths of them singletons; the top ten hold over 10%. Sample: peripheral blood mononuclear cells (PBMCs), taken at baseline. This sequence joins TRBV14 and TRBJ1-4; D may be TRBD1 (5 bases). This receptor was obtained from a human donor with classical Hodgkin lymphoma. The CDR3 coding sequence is TGTGCCAGCAGCACCGGGACGGTCAATGAAAAACTGTTTTTT. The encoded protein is CASSTGTVNEKLFF.